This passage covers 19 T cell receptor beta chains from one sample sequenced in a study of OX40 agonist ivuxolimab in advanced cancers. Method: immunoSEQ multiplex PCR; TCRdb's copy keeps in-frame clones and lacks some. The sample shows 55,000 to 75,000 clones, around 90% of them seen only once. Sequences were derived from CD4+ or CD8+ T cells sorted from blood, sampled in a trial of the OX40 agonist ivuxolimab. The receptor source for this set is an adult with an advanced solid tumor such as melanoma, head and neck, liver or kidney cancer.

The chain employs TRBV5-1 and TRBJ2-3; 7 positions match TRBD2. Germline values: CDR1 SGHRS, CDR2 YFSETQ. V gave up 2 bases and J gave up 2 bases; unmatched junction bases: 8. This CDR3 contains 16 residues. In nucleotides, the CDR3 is TGCGCCAGCAGCTTACTGACGGGAGGATACACAGATACGCAGTATTTT. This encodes CASSLLTGGYTDTQYF.

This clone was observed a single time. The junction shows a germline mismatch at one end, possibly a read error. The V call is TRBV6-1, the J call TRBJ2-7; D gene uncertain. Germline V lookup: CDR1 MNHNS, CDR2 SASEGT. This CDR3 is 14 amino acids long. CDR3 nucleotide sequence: TGTGCCAGCGGGGAAAGGTCAAGCTCCCACGAGCAGTACTTC. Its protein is CASGERSSSHEQYF.

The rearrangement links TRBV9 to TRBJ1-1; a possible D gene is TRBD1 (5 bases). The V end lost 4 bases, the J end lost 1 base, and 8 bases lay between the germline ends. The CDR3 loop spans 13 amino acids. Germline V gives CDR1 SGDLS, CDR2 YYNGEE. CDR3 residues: CASSTGTNTEAFF. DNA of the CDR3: TGTGCCAGCAGCACCGGGACGAACACTGAAGCTTTCTTT.

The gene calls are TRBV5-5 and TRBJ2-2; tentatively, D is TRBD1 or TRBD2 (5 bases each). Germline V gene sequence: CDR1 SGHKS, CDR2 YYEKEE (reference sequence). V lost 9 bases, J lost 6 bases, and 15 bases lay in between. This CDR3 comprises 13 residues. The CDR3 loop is CAIPGTLPGELFF. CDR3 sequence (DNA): TGTGCCATTCCCGGGACCCTTCCCGGGGAGCTGTTTTTT. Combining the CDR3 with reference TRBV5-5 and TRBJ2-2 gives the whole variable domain DAGVTQSPTHLIKTRGQQVTLRCSPISGHKSVSWYQQVLGQGPQFIFQYYEKEERGRGNFPDRFSARQFPNYSSELNVNALLLGDSALYLCAIPGTLPGELFFGEGSRLTVL.

CDR3 in amino acids: CAWSDKDSTEAFF. CDR3 in DNA: TGTGCCTGGAGTGATAAGGACAGCACTGAAGCTTTCTTT. J is TRBJ1-1 and V is TRBV30; D possibly corresponds to TRBD1 (6 bases). The CDR3 spans 13 residues. Trimming stripped 1 base from V and 4 bases from J, with 10 bases between. Germline CDR1 reads GTSNPN; CDR2 reads SVGIG (reference sequence). The variable domain in full, with the rest retrieved from reference TRBV30 and TRBJ1-1, is SQTIHQWPATLVQPVGSPLSLECTVEGTSNPNLYWYRQAAGRGLQLLFYSVGIGQISSEVPQNLSASRPQDRQFILSSKKLLLSDSGFYLCAWSDKDSTEAFFGQGTRLTVV.

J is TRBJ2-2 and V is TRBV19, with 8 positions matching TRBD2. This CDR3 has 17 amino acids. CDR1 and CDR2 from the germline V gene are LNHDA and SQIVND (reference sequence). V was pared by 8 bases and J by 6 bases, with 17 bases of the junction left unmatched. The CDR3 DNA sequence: TGTGCCAGTGGCCCTCCCTTTGCGGGAGGCGGGGCCGGGGAGCTGTTTTTT. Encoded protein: CASGPPFAGGGAGELFF.

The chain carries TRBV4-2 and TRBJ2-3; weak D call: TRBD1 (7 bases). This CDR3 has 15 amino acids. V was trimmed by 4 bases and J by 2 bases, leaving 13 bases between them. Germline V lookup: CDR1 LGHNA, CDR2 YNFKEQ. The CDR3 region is CASSPRDRATDTQYF. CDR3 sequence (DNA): TGTGCCAGCAGCCCGCGGGACAGAGCCACAGATACGCAGTATTTT.

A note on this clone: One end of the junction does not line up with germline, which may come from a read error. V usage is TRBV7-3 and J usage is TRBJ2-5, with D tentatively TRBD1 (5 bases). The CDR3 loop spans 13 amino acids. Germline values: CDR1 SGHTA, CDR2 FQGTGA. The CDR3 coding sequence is TGTGCCAGCAGCTTAACAGGGGTAGAGACCCGGTACTTC. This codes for CASSLTGVETRYF.

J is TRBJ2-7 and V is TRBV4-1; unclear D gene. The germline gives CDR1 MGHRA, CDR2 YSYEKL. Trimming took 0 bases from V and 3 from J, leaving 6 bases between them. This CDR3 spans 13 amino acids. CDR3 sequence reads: CASSQESYYEQYF. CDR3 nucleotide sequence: TGCGCCAGCAGCCAAGAGTCGTACTACGAGCAGTACTTC.

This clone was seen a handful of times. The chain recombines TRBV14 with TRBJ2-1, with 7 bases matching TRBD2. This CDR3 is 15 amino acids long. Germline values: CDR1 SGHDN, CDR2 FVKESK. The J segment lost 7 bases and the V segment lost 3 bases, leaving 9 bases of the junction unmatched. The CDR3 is CASSHRAGRENEQFF. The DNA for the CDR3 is TGTGCCAGCAGCCATCGTGCCGGGCGGGAGAATGAGCAGTTCTTC.

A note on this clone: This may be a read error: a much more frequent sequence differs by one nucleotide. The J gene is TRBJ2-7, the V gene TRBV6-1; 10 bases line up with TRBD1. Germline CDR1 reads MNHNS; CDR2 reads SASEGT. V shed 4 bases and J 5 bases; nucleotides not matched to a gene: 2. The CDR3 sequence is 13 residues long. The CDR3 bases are TGTGCCAGCAGTGTGACAGGGGGCCACGAGCAGTACTTC. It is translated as CASSVTGGHEQYF.

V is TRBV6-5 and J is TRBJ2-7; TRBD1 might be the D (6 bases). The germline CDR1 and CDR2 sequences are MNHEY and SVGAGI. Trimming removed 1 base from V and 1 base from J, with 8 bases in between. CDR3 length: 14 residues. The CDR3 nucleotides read TGTGCCAGCAGTTACTTTACAGGGTCCTACGAGCAGTACTTC. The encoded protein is CASSYFTGSYEQYF.

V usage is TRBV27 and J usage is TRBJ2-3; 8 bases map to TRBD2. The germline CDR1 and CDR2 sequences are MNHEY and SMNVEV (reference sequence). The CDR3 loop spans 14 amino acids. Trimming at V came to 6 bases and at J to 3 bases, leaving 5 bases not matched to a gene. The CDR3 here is CASRAGVRTDTQYF. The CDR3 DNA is TGTGCCAGCAGAGCGGGAGTGAGGACAGATACGCAGTATTTT.

This CDR3 reads CASSLGTEAFF. The CDR3 region has the DNA TGTGCCAGCAGCTTGGGTACTGAAGCTTTCTTT. V usage is TRBV7-9 and J usage is TRBJ1-1; D ambiguous. The CDR3 contains 11 residues. Germline loops: CDR1 SEHNR, CDR2 FQNEAQ (reference sequence). V was shortened by 3 bases and J by 5 bases, with 4 bases between the two germline ends.

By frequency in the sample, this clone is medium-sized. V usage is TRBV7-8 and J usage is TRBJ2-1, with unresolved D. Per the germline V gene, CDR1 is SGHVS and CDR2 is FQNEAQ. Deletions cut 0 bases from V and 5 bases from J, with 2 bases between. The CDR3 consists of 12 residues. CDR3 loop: CASSLADNEQFF. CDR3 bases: TGTGCCAGCAGCTTAGCTGACAATGAGCAGTTCTTC.

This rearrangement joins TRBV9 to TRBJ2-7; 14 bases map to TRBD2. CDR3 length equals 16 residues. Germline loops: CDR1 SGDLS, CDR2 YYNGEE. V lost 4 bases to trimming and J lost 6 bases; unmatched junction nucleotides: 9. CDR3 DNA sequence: TGTGCCAGCAGCCTCTTGGGACTAGCGGGAGTTGGCGAGCAGTACTTC. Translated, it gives CASSLLGLAGVGEQYF.

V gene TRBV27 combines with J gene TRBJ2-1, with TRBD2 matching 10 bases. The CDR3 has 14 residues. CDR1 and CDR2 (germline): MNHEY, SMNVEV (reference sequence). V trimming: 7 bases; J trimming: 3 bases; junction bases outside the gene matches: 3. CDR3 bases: TGTGCCAGCACACTAGCGGGGCACTACAATGAGCAGTTCTTC. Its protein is CASTLAGHYNEQFF.

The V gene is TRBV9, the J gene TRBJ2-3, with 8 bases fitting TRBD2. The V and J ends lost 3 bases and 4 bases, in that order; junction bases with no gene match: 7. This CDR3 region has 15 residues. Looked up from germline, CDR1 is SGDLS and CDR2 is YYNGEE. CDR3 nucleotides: TGTGCCAGCAGCGCGAGCGGGAGCGACCCAGATACGCAGTATTTT. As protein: CASSASGSDPDTQYF.

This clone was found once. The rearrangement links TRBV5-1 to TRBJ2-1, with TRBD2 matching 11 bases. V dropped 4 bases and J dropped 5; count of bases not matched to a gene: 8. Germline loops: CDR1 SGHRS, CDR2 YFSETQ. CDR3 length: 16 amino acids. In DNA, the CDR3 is TGCGCCAGCAGCACCACCGGACTAGCGGGTCACAATGAGCAGTTCTTC. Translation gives CASSTTGLAGHNEQFF.